The sequence of this T cell receptor beta chain was determined in a study of blood T cell repertoires in COVID-19. The CDR3 has 16 amino acids. Per the germline V gene, CDR1 is MDHEN and CDR2 is SYDVKM. Unmatched junction bases numbered 6, after V lost 2 bases and J lost 0 bases. Generated by immunoSEQ multiplex PCR, the TCRdb table keeps only in-frame clones and is missing some. The table records 120,000 to 150,000 clones, roughly 77% of them present only once. The sequenced material came from peripheral blood. The chain links TRBV28 to TRBJ2-7, with 8 bases lining up with TRBD1. The source of this sequence is a man aged 60-69 years with acute or convalescent COVID-19. For the CDR3, the DNA is TGTGCCAGCAGTTTACCTCGGGACAGGAGCTCCTACGAGCAGTACTTC. Amino acids: CASSLPRDRSSYEQYF.